One and the same sample provided the 24 T cell receptor beta chains below, sequenced in a study of cytomegalovirus exposure and HLA in healthy donors. Researchers ran the PCR with 60 Vbeta and 13 Jbeta primers. Profiling relied on immunoSEQ multiplex PCR, and the TCRdb table lists in-frame clones only, not all of them. Here the sample spans roughly 130,000 clones, about two thirds being singletons. Material: PBMCs. These receptors were obtained from a middle-aged man in good health and CMV-seropositive.

The chain links TRBV6-5 to TRBJ2-3, with no clear D. The CDR3 loop spans 14 amino acids. The germline gives CDR1 MNHEY, CDR2 SVGAGI. Trimming left V 2 bases short and J 2 bases short, with 8 bases between. Here the CDR3 reads CASSYEKITDTQYF. CDR3 coding DNA: TGTGCCAGCAGTTACGAGAAAATCACAGATACGCAGTATTTT.

This clone has only a few counts. This rearrangement joins TRBV19 to TRBJ2-7; perhaps TRBD2 as D (5 bases). The germline V and J ends were trimmed by 9 bases and 3 bases, with 15 bases remaining between them. The V gene's germline CDR1 is LNHDA and CDR2 SQIVND (reference sequence). This CDR3 has 13 residues. Here the CDR3 DNA reads TGTGCCAGGCCCCCGGGAAAGATCTACGAGCAGTACTTC. Its protein is CARPPGKIYEQYF.

The chain recombines TRBV15 with TRBJ2-5; 7 nucleotides match TRBD2. The CDR3 loop spans 14 amino acids. Germline V gene data show CDR1 as LNHNV and CDR2 as YYDKDF (reference sequence). With 1 base clipped from V and 3 bases from J, the junction kept 2 bases outside the gene matches. The CDR3 loop reads CATSRGGGKETQYF. The CDR3 DNA reads as TGTGCCACCAGCAGAGGGGGAGGGAAAGAGACCCAGTACTTC.

The gene calls are TRBV18 and TRBJ1-1, with D unresolved. Germline CDR1 KGHSH, CDR2 LQKENI. The CDR3 totals 13 residues. V was shortened by 1 base and J by 6 bases, with 9 bases between the two germline ends. CDR3 DNA sequence: TGTGCCAGCTCACCACAGCTCCCGCCTGAAGCTTTCTTT. Its translation: CASSPQLPPEAFF.

V gene TRBV2 combines with J gene TRBJ2-1; 11 nucleotides line up with TRBD1. V lost 3 bases to trimming and J lost 14 bases; unmatched junction nucleotides: 3. Germline loops: CDR1 SNHLY, CDR2 FYNNEI. CDR3 length: 12 residues. CDR3 sequence: CASSEDRGRKFF. CDR3 sequence (DNA): TGTGCCAGCAGTGAGGACAGGGGGCGCAAGTTCTTC.

The chain combines TRBV6-1 with TRBJ2-3, with D possibly TRBD2 on 6 matching bases. Trimming took 3 bases from V and 2 from J, leaving 12 bases between them. This CDR3 has 15 amino acids. The germline V gene has CDR1 MNHNS and CDR2 SASEGT. The CDR3 DNA sequence: TGTGCCAGCAGTGATTGGCGGGGCTTCACAGATACGCAGTATTTT. Protein product: CASSDWRGFTDTQYF.

This clone was picked up a small number of times. This rearrangement joins TRBV5-1 to TRBJ1-1, with a possible D match to TRBD1 (5 bases). The CDR3 consists of 15 residues. Trimming left V 4 bases short and J 4 bases short, with 17 bases between. CDR1 SGHRS and CDR2 YFSETQ come from the germline V gene. CDR3 sequence reads: CASSQSVRGGTEAFF. The CDR3 DNA follows: TGCGCCAGCAGCCAGAGCGTACGCGGGGGCACTGAAGCTTTCTTT.

This clone was seen a few times. The chain combines TRBV6-1 with TRBJ1-5; TRBD1 might be the D (5 bases). The CDR3 length is 15 residues. V lost 1 base to trimming and J lost 5 bases, with 12 bases between them. Looked up from germline, CDR1 is MNHNS and CDR2 is SASEGT. In DNA, the CDR3 is TGTGCCAGCAGTGAAGACAGGACGTTTTATCAGCCCCAGCATTTT. Encoded protein: CASSEDRTFYQPQHF.

This clone was detected only once. V and J are TRBV5-5 and TRBJ2-7; perhaps TRBD1 as D (6 bases). This CDR3 has 13 residues. CDR1 is SGHKS, CDR2 YYEKEE, per germline (reference sequence). Trimming left V 5 bases short and J 4 bases short, with 13 bases between. Written as DNA, the CDR3 is TGTGCCAGCAGTCATAACCAGGGGTACGAGCAGTACTTC. Translation gives CASSHNQGYEQYF.

This chain uses TRBV29-1 with TRBJ2-3; 8 bases map to TRBD2. Trimming took 5 bases from V and 0 from J; bases not matched to a gene: 4. The CDR3 runs to 14 residues. Germline V gene sequence: CDR1 SQVTM, CDR2 ANQGSEA. CDR3: CSVLAGTSTDTQYF. The DNA for the CDR3 is TGCAGCGTTCTAGCGGGTACTAGCACAGATACGCAGTATTTT.

A few counts support this clone. The chain employs TRBV12-5 and TRBJ1-1, with D possibly TRBD1 on 5 matching bases. CDR1 and CDR2 (germline): LGHNT, FRNRAP. There are 15 residues in the CDR3. The germline V and J ends were trimmed by 4 bases and 0 bases, with 12 bases remaining between them. The CDR3 is CASGSRGTLNTEAFF. CDR3 bases: TGTGCTAGTGGTTCCCGCGGGACCTTGAACACTGAAGCTTTCTTT.

Details on this clone: The junction and the germline gene differ at one end; a read error may be behind it. J is TRBJ1-1 and V is TRBV7-9, with a possible D match to TRBD1 (6 bases). CDR1 and CDR2 (germline): SEHNR, FQNEAQ (reference sequence). The CDR3 runs 16 residues. The CDR3 is CSSSPSRGRVYTEAFF. The CDR3 DNA reads TGTTCCAGCAGCCCTAGCAGGGGCAGGGTATACACTGAAGCTTTCTTT. Variable domain in full (rest from reference TRBV7-9 and TRBJ1-1): DTGVSQNPRHKITKRGQNVTFRCDPISEHNRLYWYRQTLGQGPEFLTYFQNEAQLEKSRLLSDRFSAERPKGSFSTLEIQRTEQGDSAMYLCSSSPSRGRVYTEAFFGQGTRLTVV.

This clone was seen once. The chain has TRBV6-5 and TRBJ2-7, with D possibly TRBD1 on 6 matching bases. The CDR3 runs to 12 residues. The V gene lost 5 bases and the J gene lost 4 bases, with 9 bases spanning the gap. Germline values: CDR1 MNHEY, CDR2 SVGAGI. The CDR3 DNA is TGTGCCAGCAGTACAACAGGGTACGAGCAGTACTTC. Protein sequence: CASSTTGYEQYF.

The rearrangement uses TRBV14 and TRBJ2-2, with 7 bases lining up with TRBD2. J gave up 6 bases and V 4 bases, and 11 bases lay outside the gene matches. CDR3 size: 16 residues. CDR1 and CDR2 (germline): SGHDN, FVKESK. This CDR3 is CASSPPRTRPSGELFF. The CDR3 DNA sequence: TGTGCCAGCAGCCCACCTCGGACTAGACCTTCCGGGGAGCTGTTTTTT. The full variable domain, its missing parts supplied by reference TRBV14 and TRBJ2-2, is EAGVTQFPSHSVIEKGQTVTLRCDPISGHDNLYWYRRVMGKEIKFLLHFVKESKQDESGMPNNRFLAERTGGTYSTLKVQPAELEDSGVYFCASSPPRTRPSGELFFGEGSRLTVL.

This chain joins TRBV27 and TRBJ2-7, with 8 bases matching TRBD1. Trimming removed 2 bases from V and 0 bases from J; junction bases left unmatched: 3. CDR3 length: 15 residues. The V gene's germline CDR1 is MNHEY and CDR2 SMNVEV (reference sequence). CDR3 in DNA: TGTGCCAGCAGTTTACGGACAGGGAGCTCCTACGAGCAGTACTTC. Its translation is CASSLRTGSSYEQYF.

This sequence joins TRBV30 and TRBJ1-1; D gene uncertain. V lost 1 base and J 6 bases, leaving 9 bases between the germline ends. The V gene's germline CDR1 is GTSNPN and CDR2 SVGIG (reference sequence). The CDR3 contains 12 residues. The CDR3 DNA reads TGTGCCTGGAGTGCTAGTGTGGCTGAAGCTTTCTTT. Amino acid sequence: CAWSASVAEAFF. Complete variable domain (other parts from reference TRBV30 and TRBJ1-1): SQTIHQWPATLVQPVGSPLSLECTVEGTSNPNLYWYRQAAGRGLQLLFYSVGIGQISSEVPQNLSASRPQDRQFILSSKKLLLSDSGFYLCAWSASVAEAFFGQGTRLTVV.

This clone has a single count. This chain uses TRBV25-1 with TRBJ2-1; 9 bases align to TRBD2. V shed 1 base and J 7 bases; nucleotides not matched to a gene: 11. The CDR3 has 17 amino acids. Per the germline V gene, CDR1 is MGHDK and CDR2 is SYGVNS. For the CDR3, the DNA is TGTGCCAGCAGTGAATCGGGGCGGGAGGGCCTTGAGAATGAGCAGTTCTTC. Amino acids: CASSESGREGLENEQFF.

The genes are TRBV15 and TRBJ2-7; 9 bases line up with TRBD1. Trimming at V came to 5 bases and at J to 4 bases, leaving 6 bases not matched to a gene. The CDR3 contains 14 residues. Germline loops: CDR1 LNHNV, CDR2 YYDKDF (reference sequence). The CDR3 protein is CATSQGQGMYEQYF. The CDR3 DNA is TGTGCCACCAGCCAGGGACAGGGTATGTACGAGCAGTACTTC.

This sequence joins TRBV10-3 and TRBJ1-2; possible D gene TRBD1, 5 bases. V dropped 5 bases and J dropped 4 bases, with 8 bases sitting between them. The CDR3 totals 12 residues. Germline assignment: CDR1 ENHRY and CDR2 SYGVKD. CDR3 DNA: TGTGCCATCAGTAAGACAGCCTATGGCTACACCTTC. Residues: CAISKTAYGYTF.

The chain is built from TRBV7-6 and TRBJ2-5, with 12 bases fitting TRBD2. CDR1 SGHVS and CDR2 FNYEAQ come from the germline V gene. V shed 1 base, J shed 5 bases, and the junction held 5 bases outside the gene matches. This CDR3 comprises 16 residues. The CDR3 region is CASSLGTSGKLETQYF. DNA for the CDR3: TGTGCCAGCAGCTTAGGGACTAGCGGGAAACTGGAGACCCAGTACTTC.

The J gene is TRBJ1-1, the V gene TRBV2; 7 bases match TRBD1. Losses at the gene ends were 9 bases for V and 3 bases for J; bases not matched to a gene: 1. The CDR3 consists of 11 residues. Germline V lookup: CDR1 SNHLY, CDR2 FYNNEI. The CDR3 loop is CASQGDTEAFF. The CDR3 nucleotides read TGTGCCAGTCAGGGGGACACTGAAGCTTTCTTT.

The table lists this clone with many counts. CDR3 residues: CASSQVGTGLYGYTF. The CDR3 bases are TGCGCCAGCAGCCAAGTAGGGACAGGACTCTATGGCTACACCTTC. This chain links TRBV4-1 with TRBJ1-2; 8 nucleotides align to TRBD1. Germline V gene lookup returns CDR1 MGHRA and CDR2 YSYEKL. The length of the CDR3 is 15 residues. V lost 1 base, J lost 4 bases, and 5 bases stayed unmatched.

The rearrangement links TRBV11-2 to TRBJ1-2; D may be TRBD1 (6 bases). V lost 6 bases and J lost 8, with 16 bases in between. Per germline, CDR1 SGHAT and CDR2 FQNNGV. The CDR3 is made up of 13 amino acids. Here the CDR3 DNA reads TGTGCCAGCAGTCCCGTAACAGGGCTGGGCTACACCTTC. It codes for CASSPVTGLGYTF.

The gene calls are TRBV29-1 and TRBJ1-1, with 11 bases that match TRBD1. The germline V gene encodes CDR1 SQVTM and CDR2 ANQGSEA. This CDR3 has 14 amino acids. V was clipped by 4 bases and J by 3 bases; unmatched bases: 4. The CDR3: CSVGTGGEYTEAFF. The CDR3 DNA follows: TGCAGCGTTGGGACAGGGGGCGAGTACACTGAAGCTTTCTTT.